This is a list of T cell receptor beta chains from one sample in a study of cytomegalovirus exposure and HLA in healthy donors. The assay was immunoSEQ multiplex PCR, and TCRdb's table has in-frame clones only and misses some. The data contain approximately 200,000 clones, about 81% of them seen just once; the ten biggest clones take up around 1.2%. Source material: PBMCs. These receptors were collected from a woman aged 30 to 39 in good health and CMV-seronegative. The CDR3 runs from the conserved cysteine through the conserved F or W. The D gene is left open where the match is weak. Some rows mark clone size as missing; the rest say once, few, many or name a class of expanded clone.

v_call	j_call	clone_size	d_call	cdr3_nt	cdr3_aa
TRBV4-1	TRBJ2-7	-	TRBD2	TGCGCCAGCAGGCGGGACTACAACGCCCATGGCGAGCAGTACTTC	CASRRDYNAHGEQYF
TRBV25-1	TRBJ2-7	-	-	TGTGCCAGCAGTGAATGGAACAGGAACCCCTACGAGCAGTACTTC	CASSEWNRNPYEQYF
TRBV5-1	TRBJ2-2	-	-	TGCGCCAGCAGGCTGTCCGGGACTTACACCGGGGAGCTGTTTTTT	CASRLSGTYTGELFF
TRBV6-4	TRBJ1-1	few	TRBD1	TGTGCCAGCAGTGCCCGGACAGGGAACACTGAAGCTTTCTTT	CASSARTGNTEAFF
TRBV5-4	TRBJ2-1	-	TRBD2	TGTGCCAGCAGCTTTTTGACTAGCCTTGAGCAGTTCTTC	CASSFLTSLEQFF
TRBV19	TRBJ1-2	-	-	TGTGCCAGTAGTATCGCGGGGCTCGGCTACACCTTC	CASSIAGLGYTF
TRBV11-2	TRBJ1-1	few	-	TGTGCCAGCAGCCCGATGGCCCTTGGCACTGAAGCTTTCTTT	CASSPMALGTEAFF
TRBV30	TRBJ1-3	-	-	TGTGCCTGGAGTGTAACCCTAGTCAGGGCTCCCTCTGGAAACACCATATATTTT	CAWSVTLVRAPSGNTIYF
TRBV2	TRBJ2-4	-	-	TGTGCCAGCAGTGAACAGGGAAGGGTGCAAAACATTCAGTACTTC	CASSEQGRVQNIQYF
TRBV2	TRBJ1-5	-	-	TGTGCCAGCAGTCAACAGGGCGTGGGCAATCAGCCCCAGCATTTT	CASSQQGVGNQPQHF
TRBV6-5	TRBJ1-2	-	-	TGTGCCAGCAGTCGACAGCGAAACTATGGCTACACCTTC	CASSRQRNYGYTF
TRBV4-1	TRBJ2-6	few	-	TGCGCCAGCAGCCAGACAGGCCATCGCTCTGGGGCCAACGTCCTGACTTTC	CASSQTGHRSGANVLTF
TRBV9	TRBJ2-7	-	TRBD1	TGTGCCAGCAGCGTAGGGACAGGGGGAGTCGGCTACGAGCAGTACTTC	CASSVGTGGVGYEQYF
TRBV7-2	TRBJ2-5	few	-	TGTGCCAGCAGTTCAGGCGCCCAAGAGACCCAGTACTTC	CASSSGAQETQYF
TRBV2	TRBJ2-2	-	TRBD2	TGTGCCAGCAGTTTAAGCGGGGGGGCACCCGGGGAGCTGTTTTTT	CASSLSGGAPGELFF
TRBV6-5	TRBJ1-3	-	-	TGTGCCAGCAGTTACTCGGGAGGGGCTGGAAACACCATATATTTT	CASSYSGGAGNTIYF
TRBV5-1	TRBJ2-1	-	TRBD2	TGCGCCAGCAGCCGCGGGACTAGCGACCACAATGAGCAGTTCTTC	CASSRGTSDHNEQFF
TRBV6-6	TRBJ1-4	-	TRBD1	TGTGCCAGCAGAGACAGGGAGGCAACTAATGAAAAACTGTTTTTT	CASRDREATNEKLFF
TRBV2	TRBJ1-5	-	-	TGTGCCAGCAGCCTCGATTTAAGGCCAGGTCAGCCCCAGCATTTT	CASSLDLRPGQPQHF
TRBV15	TRBJ2-2	-	-	TGTGCCACCAGCAGATTCGGTAGCGGCTCCGGGGAGCTGTTTTTT	CATSRFGSGSGELFF
TRBV19	TRBJ2-1	-	TRBD1	TGTGCCAGTAGGTCCCGGGACAGGGGGGGTTATGAGCAGTTCTTC	CASRSRDRGGYEQFF
TRBV18	TRBJ1-1	-	-	TGTGCCAGCTCACTACAAAGGAACACTGAAGCTTTCTTT	CASSLQRNTEAFF
TRBV7-9	TRBJ1-2	few	-	TGTGCCAGCAGCTTACCCTACTCGTCGGATGGCTACACCTTC	CASSLPYSSDGYTF
TRBV9	TRBJ1-1	-	-	TGTGCCAGCAGCGAGCGAACAGGAAAGAACACTGAAGCTTTCTTT	CASSERTGKNTEAFF
TRBV21-1	TRBJ1-4	-	-	TGTGCCAGCAGCAAAGGGACAGGGGAGGACGAAAAACTGTTTTTT	CASSKGTGEDEKLFF
TRBV28	TRBJ2-3	-	TRBD2	TGTGCCAGCAGCTTAACTAGCGGGGGGGCAGATACGCAGTATTTT	CASSLTSGGADTQYF
TRBV2	TRBJ2-3	-	TRBD2	TGTGCCAGCAGTGGGAGGTTAGCGGGGGGGGATACGCAGTATTTT	CASSGRLAGGDTQYF
TRBV6-6	TRBJ2-7	once	TRBD2	TGTGCCAGCAGACGGACTAGCGGGCCCGCTGGCTACGAGCAGTACTTC	CASRRTSGPAGYEQYF
TRBV4-1	TRBJ2-3	-	TRBD2	TGCGCCAGCAGCCAAGATCGTAGCGGGAGGTCAGATACGCAGTATTTT	CASSQDRSGRSDTQYF
TRBV2	TRBJ2-2	-	TRBD2	TGTGCCAGCAACCGGGTGCTAGCGGGTAACACCGGGGAGCTGTTTTTT	CASNRVLAGNTGELFF
TRBV5-1	TRBJ2-1	-	TRBD2	TGCGCCAGCAGCTTGGGACTAGCGGGGCTCTCCTACAATGAGCAGTTCTTC	CASSLGLAGLSYNEQFF
TRBV4-2	TRBJ2-5	few	TRBD2	TGTGCCAGCAGCCAAGATTTGCGGGGGAGGGTGGAGACCCAGTACTTC	CASSQDLRGRVETQYF
TRBV6-1	TRBJ2-2	-	-	TGTGCCAGCAGTGAATCGGGGGCCGGGGAGCTGTTTTTT	CASSESGAGELFF
TRBV5-4	TRBJ2-7	-	TRBD2	TGTGCCAGCAGCTTAAGCGGGAAAGCCTACGAGCAGTACTTC	CASSLSGKAYEQYF
TRBV29-1	TRBJ1-1	few	-	TGCACCATCAGGTTTCCTGAAGCTTTCTTT	CTIRFPEAFF
TRBV28	TRBJ1-2	-	-	TGTGCCAGCAGTCTGCGGACATGGAATGGCTACACCTTC	CASSLRTWNGYTF
TRBV5-4	TRBJ2-7	few	-	TGTGCCAGCAGCTTTTTACCCCGGGGTTTTAACTCCTACGAGCAGTACTTC	CASSFLPRGFNSYEQYF
TRBV27	TRBJ2-2	-	TRBD1	TGTGCCAGCAGTTTCCTGGGACAGGTTACCGGGGAGCTGTTTTTT	CASSFLGQVTGELFF
TRBV12-5	TRBJ1-2	-	-	TGTGCTAGTGGTTTGGTAATCCGTCAGGGATTGTTTCCTAACTATGGCTACACCTTC	CASGLVIRQGLFPNYGYTF
TRBV28	TRBJ1-5	-	-	TGTGCCAGCAGGTCCGGCGGGGATGGCAATCAGCCCCAGCATTTT	CASRSGGDGNQPQHF
TRBV12-2	TRBJ2-1	-	-	TGTGCAAGTCGCTCCCCCTCACTAGCGGGAGTAGGGTTGGAACAGTTCTTC	CASRSPSLAGVGLEQFF
TRBV6-5	TRBJ2-5	-	-	TGTGCCAGCACCCGCTTTGGAGGGGTGGAAGAGACCCAGTACTTC	CASTRFGGVEETQYF
TRBV29-1	TRBJ1-4	-	TRBD1	TGCAGCGTTGGACAGGGGAATGAAAAACTGTTTTTT	CSVGQGNEKLFF
TRBV9	TRBJ2-2	few	-	TGTGCCAGCAGCGCCGGGGGGGAGCTGTTTTTT	CASSAGGELFF
TRBV27	TRBJ2-7	once	TRBD2	TGTGCCAGCAGCGGGAGGCCACCCTACGAGCAGTACTTC	CASSGRPPYEQYF
TRBV10-1	TRBJ2-5	-	TRBD2	TGCGCCAGCAGCGGAGAACTAGCGACGGAGACCCAGTACTTC	CASSGELATETQYF
TRBV6-1	TRBJ2-4	-	TRBD2	TGTGCCAGCAGCCGGGGGGGGGCAGGGAAAAACATTCAGTACTTC	CASSRGGAGKNIQYF
TRBV10-2	TRBJ2-1	once	TRBD2	TGCGCCAGCAGTGGGATTCCTGGGGGAGCGGGAGGAAGGAATGAGCAGTTCTTC	CASSGIPGGAGGRNEQFF
TRBV6-1	TRBJ2-2	-	TRBD1	TGTGCCAGCAGTGGTTGGACAGGGGCCCCCGGGGAGCTGTTTTTT	CASSGWTGAPGELFF
TRBV25-1	TRBJ2-3	-	TRBD2	TGTGCCAGCCGCCTAGCGGGGTCCTCAGATACGCAGTATTTT	CASRLAGSSDTQYF
TRBV14	TRBJ2-5	once	-	TGTGCCAGCAGCCAAAAAAAGGGAGCATCGCCGTACCAAGAGACCCAGTACTTC	CASSQKKGASPYQETQYF
TRBV28	TRBJ2-7	-	-	TGTGCCAGCAGTTTATCCCCCCCCCAGTCCGAGCAGTACTTC	CASSLSPPQSEQYF
TRBV11-1	TRBJ2-5	-	-	TGTGCCAGCAGCTTAGTTGGGGCCCTCCGAGAGACCCAGTACTTC	CASSLVGALRETQYF
TRBV28	TRBJ2-7	-	-	TGTGCCAGCAGGAGGAGTTTCGAGCAGTACTTC	CASRRSFEQYF
TRBV7-6	TRBJ1-1	-	TRBD1	TGTGCCAGCAGCTACCGGGACAGGGGGCGATCGGTCAGGCTGACTGAAGCTTTCTTT	CASSYRDRGRSVRLTEAFF